This T cell receptor beta chain was sequenced in a study of blood T cell repertoires in COVID-19. In the study overall: Samples of COVID-19 (acute and convalescent) were obtained from the United States, Italy and Spain. Sources were T cells, B-cell-depleted T cells, or PBMCs; the material itself was cDNA or gDNA.

Per the original data handling: Estimation of nucleated cell counts relied on the amplification of reference gene primers. The assay was immunoSEQ multiplex PCR, and TCRdb's table has in-frame clones only and misses some. Clone size and V and J calls were adopted from that table, with D and trimming inferred from the DNA. The sample yields tens of thousands of clones, roughly 85% seen once. The sample holds one count of this clone. The material sequenced was peripheral blood. The TCR comes from a man aged 55-75 years with acute or convalescent COVID-19.

CDR3 in DNA: TGTGCCAGCAGCTCGATAACTGGGACAGGTTTCGAGACCCAGTACTTC. It specifies CASSSITGTGFETQYF. The chain couples TRBV28 to TRBJ2-5, with TRBD1 identical over 8 bases. The trim removed 6 bases at V and 5 bases at J, leaving 14 bases unmatched. The CDR3 totals 16 residues. Germline-derived CDR1 and CDR2 are MDHEN and SYDVKM.